These 14 T cell receptor beta chains were sequenced from one sample in a study of cytomegalovirus exposure and HLA in healthy donors. With 60 Vbeta and 13 Jbeta primers, the PCR was carried out. The method was immunoSEQ multiplex PCR; TCRdb's version includes in-frame clones alone and lacks a portion of them. Of under 200,000 clones listed, 70% to 80% are singletons. What was sequenced was PBMCs. All receptors come from a woman aged 45 to 65 in good health and CMV-seronegative.

The chain carries TRBV11-2 and TRBJ2-2; no clear D gene. This CDR3 is 14 amino acids long. The germline gives CDR1 SGHAT, CDR2 FQNNGV. Trimming removed 1 base at V and 7 bases at J, with 10 bases between. The CDR3 reads CASSLAKRNGELFF. CDR3 in DNA: TGTGCCAGCAGCTTAGCAAAGAGGAACGGGGAGCTGTTTTTT.

The sample holds a few counts of this clone. The chain recombines TRBV5-6 with TRBJ1-1; D gene uncertain. There are 12 residues in the CDR3. V was shortened by 0 bases and J by 8 bases, with 8 bases between the two germline ends. Per the germline V gene, CDR1 is SGHDT and CDR2 is YYEEEE. CDR3 sequence: CASSLGTLEAFF. DNA of the CDR3: TGTGCCAGCAGCTTGGGCACTTTAGAAGCTTTCTTT. The full variable domain, its missing parts supplied by reference TRBV5-6 and TRBJ1-1, is DAGVTQSPTHLIKTRGQQVTLRCSPKSGHDTVSWYQQALGQGPQFIFQYYEEEERQRGNFPDRFSGHQFPNYSSELNVNALLLGDSALYLCASSLGTLEAFFGQGTRLTVV.

In the case of this clone: At one end, the junction sequence differs from germline, possibly due to a read error. The rearrangement uses TRBV28 and TRBJ2-7; 7 nucleotides line up with TRBD1. Germline assignment: CDR1 MDHEN and CDR2 SYDVKM. The CDR3 is 13 amino acids. CDR3 sequence (DNA): TGTGCCAGCAATTTAAGGACAGGTCAAGAGCAGTACTTC. Translation gives CASNLRTGQEQYF.

Only a few counts were recorded for this clone. The chain uses TRBV9 and TRBJ1-1; D is undetermined. Germline-derived CDR1 and CDR2 are SGDLS and YYNGEE. The ends were cut back, 4 bases at V and 1 base at J, with 11 bases in the middle. This CDR3 comprises 14 residues. The CDR3 sequence: CASSSSAGNTEAFF. CDR3 bases: TGTGCCAGCAGCTCTTCCGCAGGGAACACTGAAGCTTTCTTT.

CDR3 sequence reads: CASSVAGGPETQYF. DNA for the CDR3: TGTGCCAGCAGCGTCGCGGGAGGGCCAGAGACCCAGTACTTC. This chain joins TRBV9 and TRBJ2-5; TRBD2 aligns across 9 bases. J was trimmed by 4 bases and V by 2 bases; bases with no gene match: 3. The CDR3 has 14 amino acids. Looked up from germline, CDR1 is SGDLS and CDR2 is YYNGEE.

The chain links TRBV4-3 to TRBJ2-1, with 9 bases that match TRBD2. Trimming at V came to 0 bases and at J to 4 bases, leaving 4 bases not matched to a gene. Germline loops: CDR1 LGHNA, CDR2 YSLEER. The CDR3 extends over 16 amino acids. The CDR3 here is CASSQDRLAGYNEQFF. CDR3 nucleotides: TGCGCCAGCAGCCAAGATCGGCTAGCGGGGTACAATGAGCAGTTCTTC.

This clone was detected a few times. The chain employs TRBV9 and TRBJ2-1; TRBD2 matches 7 bases. Germline CDR1 is SGDLS and CDR2 is YYNGEE. The V gene end was trimmed by 0 bases and the J gene end by 6 bases; junction bases not matched to a gene: 0. This CDR3 comprises 13 residues. This CDR3 is CASSVAGGNEQFF. In nucleotides, the CDR3 is TGTGCCAGCAGCGTAGCGGGAGGCAATGAGCAGTTCTTC.

The V gene is TRBV7-2, the J gene TRBJ2-1; D not resolved. The CDR3 has 14 residues. V lost 5 bases, J lost 4 bases, and 12 bases lay in between. Germline V CDR1 and CDR2: SGHTA, FQGNSA. The CDR3 bases are TGTGCCAGCAGCCCACCGGCGGCGTACAATGAGCAGTTCTTC. Translation gives CASSPPAAYNEQFF.

V gene TRBV9 combines with J gene TRBJ2-3, with 9 bases fitting TRBD2. CDR1 SGDLS and CDR2 YYNGEE come from the germline V gene. This CDR3 has 16 amino acids. V shed 0 bases and J 1 base; nucleotides not matched to a gene: 3. Here the CDR3 reads CASSVATSGRTDTQYF. Written as DNA, the CDR3 is TGTGCCAGCAGCGTAGCGACTAGCGGACGCACAGATACGCAGTATTTT.

V gene TRBV7-2 combines with J gene TRBJ2-7, with 14 bases lining up with TRBD2. The CDR3 has 16 residues. Germline-derived CDR1 and CDR2 are SGHTA and FQGNSA. With V trimmed by 0 bases and J by 6 bases, 4 bases remained unmatched. This CDR3 reads CASSLARTSGGLEQYF. DNA of the CDR3: TGTGCCAGCAGCTTAGCGAGGACTAGCGGGGGGCTCGAGCAGTACTTC. The variable domain in full, completed from reference TRBV7-2 and TRBJ2-7, reads GAGVSQSPSNKVTEKGKDVELRCDPISGHTALYWYRQSLGQGLEFLIYFQGNSAPDKSGLPSDRFSAERTGGSVSTLTIQRTQQEDSAVYLCASSLARTSGGLEQYFGPGTRLTVT.

This clone was detected only a few times. The rearrangement joins TRBV10-3 to TRBJ1-5; D is perhaps TRBD1 (6 bases). This CDR3 contains 13 residues. The germline V gene has CDR1 ENHRY and CDR2 SYGVKD. Trimming removed 5 bases at V and 9 bases at J, with 14 bases between. CDR3 nucleotide sequence: TGTGCCATCAGTTCGGACAGCCTGGGGCCCCAGCATTTT. This sequence encodes CAISSDSLGPQHF.

V is TRBV21-1 and J is TRBJ2-1; TRBD2 reflects the table's D call only, with no check against the DNA. TRBV21-1 is reported as a pseudogene. The CDR3 consists of 22 residues. The CDR3 loop is CASSPRTHSKREGLAGYNEQFF. As DNA, the CDR3 is TGTGCCAGCAGCCCCCGGACCCATTCGAAGCGGGAGGGCCTCGCTGGATACAATGAGCAGTTCTTC.

This chain joins TRBV7-3 and TRBJ2-5; 7 bases line up with TRBD1. V lost 4 bases and J lost 2; bases outside the gene matches: 7. The CDR3 is made up of 15 amino acids. The V gene's germline CDR1 is SGHTA and CDR2 FQGTGA. CDR3 in DNA: TGTGCCAGCAGCTCGACCGGGACAGCTCAAGAGACCCAGTACTTC. The encoded protein is CASSSTGTAQETQYF.

This clone occurred a few times. V and J are TRBV30 and TRBJ2-6, with D possibly matching TRBD1 (6 bases). The CDR3 sequence is 15 residues long. Germline CDR1 GTSNPN, CDR2 SVGIG (reference sequence). This CDR3 reads CAREFTGSGANVLTF. In DNA form, the CDR3 reads TGTGCTCGGGAATTTACAGGGAGTGGGGCCAACGTCCTGACTTTC.